The present T cell receptor beta chain was sequenced within a study of quantifying T cell responses using KT2 cells. Study background: Reverse transcription used primers in the TCR alpha and beta constant regions.

The sample is PBMC spiked with counted cells of clone KT2. Fixed numbers of PBMC received varying amounts of KT2 cells. This clonotype occurred a few times. Each cDNA got a UMI-containing oligo ligated at its 3' end. An equimolar mix of RC1.1 and RC1.2 primed the beta chain across TRBC1 and TRBC2. From the second PCR onward, TCR alpha and beta chains were processed separately. TCRdb reprocessed the UMI-ligation and nested PCR reads with MiXCR, giving one entry per CDR3 protein. The profile shows tens of thousands of distinct CDR3 sequences, about 12% of them singletons. The material sequenced was PBMCs spiked with cells of the T cell clone KT2. The source is a human donor.

CDR3 nucleotide sequence: TGCAGCGTTGAGGGGCAGGGGGGGGACTATGGCTACACCTTC. Protein: CSVEGQGGDYGYTF. This chain joins TRBV29-1 and TRBJ1-2; 7 nucleotides match TRBD1. Looked up from germline, CDR1 is SQVTM and CDR2 is ANQGSEA. V lost 3 bases to trimming and J lost 3 bases; unmatched junction nucleotides: 7. CDR3 length: 14 residues.